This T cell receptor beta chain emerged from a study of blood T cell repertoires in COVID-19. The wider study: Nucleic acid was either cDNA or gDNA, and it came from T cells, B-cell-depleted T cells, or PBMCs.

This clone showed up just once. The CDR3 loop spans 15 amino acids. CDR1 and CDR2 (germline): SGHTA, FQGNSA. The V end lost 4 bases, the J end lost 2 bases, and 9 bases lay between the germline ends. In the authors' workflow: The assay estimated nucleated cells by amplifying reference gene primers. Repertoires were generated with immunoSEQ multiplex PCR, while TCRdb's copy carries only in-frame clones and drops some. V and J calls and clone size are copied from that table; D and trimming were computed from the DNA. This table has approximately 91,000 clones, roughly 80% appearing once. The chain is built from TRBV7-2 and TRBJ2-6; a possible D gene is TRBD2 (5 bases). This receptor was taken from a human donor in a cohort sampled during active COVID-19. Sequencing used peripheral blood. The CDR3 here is CASSSTGTGANVLTF. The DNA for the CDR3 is TGTGCCAGCAGCTCGACGGGGACTGGGGCCAACGTCCTGACTTTC.